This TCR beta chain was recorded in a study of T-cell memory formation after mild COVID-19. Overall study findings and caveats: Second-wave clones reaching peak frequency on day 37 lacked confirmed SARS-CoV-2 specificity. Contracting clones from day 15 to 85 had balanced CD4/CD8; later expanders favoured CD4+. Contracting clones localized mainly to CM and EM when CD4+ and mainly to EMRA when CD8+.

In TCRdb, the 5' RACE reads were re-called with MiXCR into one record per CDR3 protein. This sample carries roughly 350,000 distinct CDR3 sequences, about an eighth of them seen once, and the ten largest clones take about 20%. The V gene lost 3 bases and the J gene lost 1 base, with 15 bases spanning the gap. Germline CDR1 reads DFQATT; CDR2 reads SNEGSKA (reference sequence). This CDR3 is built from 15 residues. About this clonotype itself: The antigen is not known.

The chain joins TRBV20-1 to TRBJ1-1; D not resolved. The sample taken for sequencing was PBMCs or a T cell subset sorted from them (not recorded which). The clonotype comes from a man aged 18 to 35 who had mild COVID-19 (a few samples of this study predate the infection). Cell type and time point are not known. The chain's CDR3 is CSASIPVRTNTEAFF. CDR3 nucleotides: TGCAGTGCTAGTATTCCCGTCAGGACGAACACTGAAGCTTTCTTT.